These T cell receptor beta chains were read from a single sample in a study of blood T cell repertoires in COVID-19. TCRdb keeps only in-frame clones here, not all; method: immunoSEQ multiplex PCR. Seen here are hundreds of thousands of clones, 70% to 90% observed once, and the top ten hold 2.5% to 3.5%. The material sequenced was PBMCs or T cells enriched from blood (not recorded which). Receptors originate from a woman in her forties with acute COVID-19. The CDR3 runs from the conserved cysteine through the conserved F or W. The D gene is left open where the match is weak. Part of the rows lack a size; the others show once, few, many or a class for expanded clones.

d_call clone_size j_call v_call cdr3_nt cdr3_aa
TRBD1 - TRBJ1-2 TRBV15 TGTGCCACCAGCCGAGGACAGGGTGCCCATGGCTACACCTTC CATSRGQGAHGYTF
- once TRBJ1-2 TRBV11-2 TGTGCCAGCAGCCCGGTTGGCTATGGCTACACCTTC CASSPVGYGYTF
- - TRBJ2-7 TRBV5-1 TGCGCCAGCAGCTTAACAGTCTCCGAGCAGTACTTC CASSLTVSEQYF
TRBD2 many TRBJ2-1 TRBV12-5 TGTGCTAGTGGTTTGGTACTAGCGGGCTCCTACAATGAGCAGTTCTTC CASGLVLAGSYNEQFF
- - TRBJ1-1 TRBV28 TGTGCCAGCAGTTCCAATACCCTCGTGGTACAGGGCAATGAAGACACTGAAGCTTTCTTT CASSSNTLVVQGNEDTEAFF
- - TRBJ2-3 TRBV2 TGTGCCAGCAGGAGTAACACAGATACGCAGTATTTT CASRSNTDTQYF
- many TRBJ1-1 TRBV27 TGTGCCAGCAGAGTCAGCGGATATAGCACTGAAGCTTTCTTT CASRVSGYSTEAFF
- - TRBJ1-3 TRBV21-1 TGTGCCAGCAGCAAAGTCTTCCGAAACACCATATATTTT CASSKVFRNTIYF
TRBD1 - TRBJ1-1 TRBV19 TGTGCCAGTAACAGGGGGCAGGGCACTGAAGCTTTCTTT CASNRGQGTEAFF
- once TRBJ1-5 TRBV18 TGTGCCAGCTCAAAAACAAGGGGTGGCAATCAGCCCCAGCATTTT CASSKTRGGNQPQHF
- - TRBJ2-1 TRBV6-4 TGTGCCAGCAGTGACCTCGGACTTCCGTCTGAGCAGTTCTTC CASSDLGLPSEQFF
- - TRBJ2-7 TRBV19 TGTGCCAGTAGTGAACAGGTTATTCCCCATTACGAGCAGTACTTC CASSEQVIPHYEQYF
TRBD2 - TRBJ2-2 TRBV6-2/TRBV6-3 TGTGCCAGCAGTGCCCTAGCGGGGGCCACCGGGGAGCTGTTTTTT CASSALAGATGELFF
- - TRBJ1-6 TRBV12-3/TRBV12-4 TGTGCCAGCAGTTTGGAGGCAAGTTCACCCCTCCACTTT CASSLEASSPLHF
TRBD1 - TRBJ1-5 TRBV19 TGTGCCAGTAGTGTATCCCCGGGACAGCGCTTTGGCAATCAGCCCCAGCATTTT CASSVSPGQRFGNQPQHF